The text below deals with one T cell receptor (beta chain). Data came from immunoSEQ multiplex PCR; TCRdb stores just in-frame clones and leaves some out. Counted here are tens of thousands of clones, around 85% occurring once; the ten biggest clones make up more than 30%. These data belong to a study of control samples from healthy donors and cancer patients. Germline V gene lookup returns CDR1 MNHNY and CDR2 SVGAGI (reference sequence). This CDR3 has 12 residues. Trimming shortened V by 7 bases and J by 10 bases, and 16 bases separated the two germline ends. This TCR was sampled from a man between 65 and 79 years old with lung cancer. The chain recombines TRBV6-6 with TRBJ1-2, with no clear D. The sequencing input was PBMCs. As DNA, the CDR3 is TGTGCCAGCAAGTATGCAGAGTCTGACTACACCTTC. Protein sequence: CASKYAESDYTF.